The entry that follows covers one T cell receptor beta chain sequence. This CDR3 comprises 17 residues. The sample is drawn from a study of blood T cell repertoires in COVID-19. Study background: Material from acute and convalescent COVID-19 was sourced from the United States, Italy and Spain.

Profiled with immunoSEQ multiplex PCR; TCRdb holds only in-frame clones, not every one. The table includes a few hundred thousand clones, less than 90% detected once. The TCR sequence derives from a woman aged 50 to 65 who had recovered from COVID-19. The chain is built from TRBV21-1 and TRBJ2-7; TRBD2 was called by the table and not checked on the DNA. TRBV21-1 is termed a pseudogene. Sequencing was performed on PBMCs or T cells enriched from blood (not recorded which). CDR3 DNA sequence: TGTGCCAGCAGCAAAAGCCTGATATGGGACTACACCTACGAGCAGTACTTC. Encoded protein: CASSKSLIWDYTYEQYF.